This T cell receptor beta chain was documented in a study of cytomegalovirus exposure and HLA in healthy donors. About the study: Among the 350 to 400 donors who were genotyped, 81% fell in the genetic ancestry cluster that is associated with self-reported Caucasian donors. Study observations and caveats: In a later analysis, HLA-associated beta chains showed higher expansion and lower generation probabilities than comparable chains. In a later analysis, V- and J-gene trimming of beta chains associated with a DCLRE1C missense variant, replicated independently.

With 60 Vbeta and 13 Jbeta primers, the PCR was carried out. Generated by immunoSEQ multiplex PCR, the TCRdb table keeps only in-frame clones and is missing some. The sample gives around 170,000 clones, over 70% of which show up once; around 0.46% is in the top ten. This CDR3 comprises 15 residues. CDR1 and CDR2 (germline): GTSNPN, SVGIG (reference sequence). Worth noting for this clone: Its matching antigen is unknown. A junction boundary mismatches the germline segment, possibly from a read error.

All the people who gave samples were healthy bone marrow donors. This TCR came from a woman between 45 and 60 years old in good health and CMV-seronegative. The chain links TRBV30 to TRBJ2-2; 8 bases line up with TRBD1. Sequences were obtained from PBMCs. The CDR3 DNA follows: TGTGCCAGGAGATGGGCAGGGGGCAACACCGGGGAGCTGTTTTTT. This translates into CARRWAGGNTGELFF.